This T cell receptor beta chain derives from a study of identical twins. A universal primer site came from template switching; cDNA carried unique molecular identifiers. TCRdb fed the 5' RACE reads into MiXCR, producing one record per CDR3 protein. The table records a few hundred thousand distinct CDR3 sequences, roughly 15% of them present only once. Only a few counts were recorded for this clonotype. The antigen is not known. Study-wide results and caveats: In monozygotic twins, models underestimated the sharing of out-of-frame TCR alpha. Insertion counts were lower in abundant cord blood beta clonotypes, a trend that memory repertoires did not show.

CDR3 size: 14 residues. CDR1 is ENHRY and CDR2 is SYGVKD in the germline V gene. V dropped 6 bases and J dropped 6; count of bases not matched to a gene: 5. This sample also appeared in a second study, on yellow fever vaccine responses in identical twins.

This chain joins TRBV10-3 and TRBJ2-1; the match to TRBD1 covers 10 bases. Sequencing was performed on CD4+ T cells sorted from blood. This clonotype was sampled from a young woman in good health. The CDR3 loop is CAISRDRGLNEQFF. DNA of the CDR3: TGTGCCATCAGCCGGGACAGGGGTCTCAATGAGCAGTTCTTC.